Below, 2 T cell receptor beta chains from the same sample are listed, as sequenced in a study of T cell repertoires in cytomegalovirus infection. One entry per CDR3 protein, called by TCRdb with MiXCR from the reads. Of approximately 910,000 distinct CDR3 sequences listed, approximately 33% are singletons. These receptors lack a known antigen. Specimen: cultured CD8+ T cells from PBMCs, collected from culture after CMV antigen stimulation. The receptors derive from a human donor in good health (CMV status not recorded). Some clones in this sample may be carry-over from other donors' samples.

This clonotype was seen more than once but under ten times. The rearrangement uses TRBV19 and TRBJ1-5, with D maybe TRBD1 (6 bases). CDR1 and CDR2 from the germline V gene are LNHDA and SQIVND (reference sequence). V was pared by 5 bases and J by 1 base, with 12 bases between. CDR3 size: 15 residues. The CDR3 sequence is CASSAVRGSNQPQHF. The DNA for the CDR3 is TGTGCCAGTAGTGCCGTTAGGGGGAGCAATCAGCCCCAGCATTTT.

The J gene is TRBJ2-2, the V gene TRBV12-5; 9 bases fit TRBD2. CDR1 and CDR2 from the germline V gene are LGHNT and FRNRAP. The CDR3 length is 17 residues. V gave up 3 bases and J gave up 7 bases; unmatched junction bases: 12. CDR3 protein: CASGLRAGGFTNGELFF. The CDR3 DNA is TGTGCTAGTGGTTTACGAGCGGGGGGCTTTACTAACGGGGAGCTGTTTTTT.